These T cell receptor beta chains were read from a single sample in a study of T cell responses to AZD1222 COVID-19 vaccine. Profiling relied on immunoSEQ multiplex PCR, and the TCRdb table lists in-frame clones only, not all of them. The sample contains about 86,000 clones, 90% of which appear only once. Sequenced material: peripheral blood, taken on day 0 of AZD1222 vaccination. The source of these receptors is an adult in good health. Both conserved end residues are part of each CDR3. D genes are given only for firm matches. Expanded clones get a size class; other rows say once, few or many, or leave the size out.

D gene: -; V gene: TRBV9; clone size: -; J gene: TRBJ1-4; CDR3 DNA: TGTGCCAGCAGCGGAAGACAGGAAGGACGGGAAAAACTGTTTTTT; CDR3 protein: CASSGRQEGREKLFF
D gene: -; V gene: TRBV9; clone size: -; J gene: TRBJ2-3; CDR3 DNA: TGTGCCAGCAGCGACCGGAGGCAGGGCACAGATACGCAGTATTTT; CDR3 protein: CASSDRRQGTDTQYF
D gene: TRBD1; V gene: TRBV5-1; clone size: -; J gene: TRBJ1-5; CDR3 DNA: TGCGCCAGCAGCTTGGGGGACAGAACCCAGGGCAATCAGCCCCAGCATTTT; CDR3 protein: CASSLGDRTQGNQPQHF
D gene: -; V gene: TRBV4-1; clone size: -; J gene: TRBJ2-7; CDR3 DNA: TGCGCCAGCAGCCAAGTGTTAAAGGGCTACGAGCAGTACTTC; CDR3 protein: CASSQVLKGYEQYF
D gene: -; V gene: TRBV6-5; clone size: -; J gene: TRBJ1-1; CDR3 DNA: TGTGCCAACTCGCGCGGGAACACTGAAGCTTTCTTT; CDR3 protein: CANSRGNTEAFF
D gene: -; V gene: TRBV12-2; clone size: -; J gene: TRBJ1-5; CDR3 DNA: TGTGCAAGTCGCTTAGCAGGGACAGGGACTCAGCCCCAGCATTTT; CDR3 protein: CASRLAGTGTQPQHF
D gene: -; V gene: TRBV27; clone size: -; J gene: TRBJ1-2; CDR3 DNA: TGTGCCAGCAGTCGCATGTCCCCAAACTATGGCTACACCTTC; CDR3 protein: CASSRMSPNYGYTF
D gene: -; V gene: TRBV6-2/TRBV6-3; clone size: -; J gene: TRBJ1-4; CDR3 DNA: TGTGCCAGCAGTCAAGGGACGGCGAACGAAAAACTGTTTTTT; CDR3 protein: CASSQGTANEKLFF
D gene: -; V gene: TRBV6-5; clone size: -; J gene: TRBJ1-5; CDR3 DNA: TGTGCCAGCAGAGTGTCCAATCAGCCCCAGCATTTT; CDR3 protein: CASRVSNQPQHF
D gene: -; V gene: TRBV11-2; clone size: -; J gene: TRBJ2-7; CDR3 DNA: TGTGCCAGCAGCCACGAACGACAGAGCTCCTACGAGCAGTACTTC; CDR3 protein: CASSHERQSSYEQYF
D gene: TRBD1; V gene: TRBV9; clone size: -; J gene: TRBJ1-4; CDR3 DNA: TGTGCCAGCAGCGTAGGGGGGACAGGGCGAGAAAAACTGTTTTTT; CDR3 protein: CASSVGGTGREKLFF
D gene: TRBD1; V gene: TRBV7-3; clone size: -; J gene: TRBJ1-2; CDR3 DNA: TGTGCCAGCAGCTTAGGGGGACAGACAAACTATGGCTACACCTTC; CDR3 protein: CASSLGGQTNYGYTF
D gene: -; V gene: TRBV3-1/TRBV3-2; clone size: -; J gene: TRBJ2-7; CDR3 DNA: TGTGCCAGCAGCCAAGTGGCAGGGCAGAACGAGCAGTACTTC; CDR3 protein: CASSQVAGQNEQYF
D gene: -; V gene: TRBV27; clone size: -; J gene: TRBJ2-3; CDR3 DNA: TGTGCCAGCAGCCCATTAACCCTCGGCGGTGTCCCCACAGATACGCAGTATTTT; CDR3 protein: CASSPLTLGGVPTDTQYF
D gene: -; V gene: TRBV2; clone size: -; J gene: TRBJ1-1; CDR3 DNA: TGTGCCATCACCGGGACTCCAAAAGCTTTCTTT; CDR3 protein: CAITGTPKAFF
D gene: -; V gene: TRBV6-1; clone size: -; J gene: TRBJ2-7; CDR3 DNA: TGTGCCAGCAGTGAAGGTGGTCAGGACCCCTACGAGCAGTACTTC; CDR3 protein: CASSEGGQDPYEQYF
D gene: TRBD1; V gene: TRBV5-4; clone size: -; J gene: TRBJ2-5; CDR3 DNA: TGTGCCAGCAGCATTGTAGGACAGGGGGCTCGGCAAGAGACCCAGTACTTC; CDR3 protein: CASSIVGQGARQETQYF
D gene: TRBD1; V gene: TRBV4-2; clone size: -; J gene: TRBJ1-2; CDR3 DNA: TGTGCCAGCAGCCAAGAGGAGGGGGCCGCTTTCTATGGCTACACCTTC; CDR3 protein: CASSQEEGAAFYGYTF
D gene: -; V gene: TRBV11-2; clone size: -; J gene: TRBJ1-4; CDR3 DNA: TGTGCCAGCAGCTTAGATCTGGGGGCGCCTGAAAAACTGTTTTTT; CDR3 protein: CASSLDLGAPEKLFF
D gene: TRBD1; V gene: TRBV7-3; clone size: -; J gene: TRBJ2-3; CDR3 DNA: TGTGCCAGCAGCTCGACAGGGGGGAGTACAGATACGCAGTATTTT; CDR3 protein: CASSSTGGSTDTQYF
D gene: TRBD1; V gene: TRBV25-1; clone size: -; J gene: TRBJ2-3; CDR3 DNA: TGTGCCAGCAGCCCTCAAACCGGGACAGGGGGTCTAGATACGCAGTATTTT; CDR3 protein: CASSPQTGTGGLDTQYF
D gene: -; V gene: TRBV20-1; clone size: -; J gene: TRBJ2-5; CDR3 DNA: TGCAGTGCTAGAGTGGGGGAGACCCAGTACTTC; CDR3 protein: CSARVGETQYF
D gene: -; V gene: TRBV7-8; clone size: -; J gene: TRBJ2-3; CDR3 DNA: TGTGCCAGCAGCTTAGTTGCTTTCACAGATACGCAGTATTTT; CDR3 protein: CASSLVAFTDTQYF
D gene: -; V gene: TRBV28; clone size: -; J gene: TRBJ1-2; CDR3 DNA: TGTGCCAGCAGTTCCGGGGGGCCAACTAACTATGGCTACACCTTC; CDR3 protein: CASSSGGPTNYGYTF
D gene: TRBD2; V gene: TRBV9; clone size: -; J gene: TRBJ2-3; CDR3 DNA: TGTGCCAGCAGCGCAGCCTCCATAGCGGGGGGCGCCACAGATACGCAGTATTTT; CDR3 protein: CASSAASIAGGATDTQYF
D gene: -; V gene: TRBV6-1; clone size: -; J gene: TRBJ2-7; CDR3 DNA: TGTGCCAGCAGTGAGGTTCCCCTTCTGGCGGCCCTTGACGAGCAGTACTTC; CDR3 protein: CASSEVPLLAALDEQYF
D gene: -; V gene: TRBV27; clone size: once; J gene: TRBJ1-1; CDR3 DNA: TGTGCCAGCAGTTTAAGTCTTGGGGGTACTGAAGCTTTCTTT; CDR3 protein: CASSLSLGGTEAFF
D gene: TRBD1; V gene: TRBV24-1; clone size: -; J gene: TRBJ1-5; CDR3 DNA: TGTGCCACCAGTGCCGCAGGACAGGGTCCCAATCAGCCCCAGCATTTT; CDR3 protein: CATSAAGQGPNQPQHF
D gene: -; V gene: TRBV10-2; clone size: -; J gene: TRBJ1-1; CDR3 DNA: TGCGCCAGCAGTGAGAGGGGATCTGAAGCTTTCTTT; CDR3 protein: CASSERGSEAFF
D gene: TRBD1; V gene: TRBV11-2; clone size: -; J gene: TRBJ1-1; CDR3 DNA: TGTGCCAGCAGCCTGGACAGGGGGCTGGAAGCTTTCTTT; CDR3 protein: CASSLDRGLEAFF
D gene: -; V gene: TRBV19; clone size: -; J gene: TRBJ2-7; CDR3 DNA: TGTGCCAGTAGTATTACGCAGGGAGCCTACGAGCAGTACTTC; CDR3 protein: CASSITQGAYEQYF
D gene: -; V gene: TRBV5-8; clone size: -; J gene: TRBJ2-2; CDR3 DNA: TGTGCCAGCAGCTGGGCTAACTTAAAGGCCGGGGAGCTGTTTTTT; CDR3 protein: CASSWANLKAGELFF
D gene: -; V gene: TRBV6-5; clone size: -; J gene: TRBJ2-7; CDR3 DNA: TGTGCCAGCAGCCGCAACACAGGGCGCTACTACGAGCAGTACTTC; CDR3 protein: CASSRNTGRYYEQYF
D gene: TRBD2; V gene: TRBV12-3/TRBV12-4; clone size: -; J gene: TRBJ2-5; CDR3 DNA: TGTGCCAGCAGTTTGGGAGGGGCGGAAACCCAGTACTTC; CDR3 protein: CASSLGGAETQYF
D gene: -; V gene: TRBV7-9; clone size: -; J gene: TRBJ1-2; CDR3 DNA: TGTGCCAGCAGTCGCCCGGGGGGCTTTGGCTACACCTTC; CDR3 protein: CASSRPGGFGYTF
D gene: -; V gene: TRBV5-8; clone size: -; J gene: TRBJ1-6; CDR3 DNA: TGTGCCAGCAGTGCACGTAACGGGGGTTCACCCCTCCACTTT; CDR3 protein: CASSARNGGSPLHF
D gene: TRBD1; V gene: TRBV7-9; clone size: -; J gene: TRBJ1-2; CDR3 DNA: TGTGCCAGCAGCCTTGGGACAGGGGGCCCCACTAACTATGGCTACACCTTC; CDR3 protein: CASSLGTGGPTNYGYTF
D gene: TRBD2; V gene: TRBV5-4; clone size: -; J gene: TRBJ2-3; CDR3 DNA: TGTGCCAGCAGCTTAGAAACGGGAGGGCTTGGAGATACGCAGTATTTT; CDR3 protein: CASSLETGGLGDTQYF
D gene: TRBD1; V gene: TRBV19; clone size: -; J gene: TRBJ1-5; CDR3 DNA: TGTGCCACTAAGGGGACAGGGGGCAATCAGCCCCAGCATTTT; CDR3 protein: CATKGTGGNQPQHF
D gene: -; V gene: TRBV7-2; clone size: -; J gene: TRBJ2-7; CDR3 DNA: TGTGCCAGCAGCTTAATGGGGCCTTTGGGCGAGCAGTACTTC; CDR3 protein: CASSLMGPLGEQYF
D gene: -; V gene: TRBV5-1; clone size: -; J gene: TRBJ2-3; CDR3 DNA: TGCGCCAGCAGCTTGGGAGCGGGCTTTAGCACAGATACGCAGTATTTT; CDR3 protein: CASSLGAGFSTDTQYF
D gene: -; V gene: TRBV7-3; clone size: -; J gene: TRBJ2-2; CDR3 DNA: TGTGCCAGCAGACAGAGGGCTACGAACACCGGGGAGCTGTTTTTT; CDR3 protein: CASRQRATNTGELFF
D gene: TRBD1; V gene: TRBV19; clone size: -; J gene: TRBJ1-5; CDR3 DNA: TGTGCCAGTAGTTGGGGGGGACAGGGGGCTCTAGGGAATCAGCCCCAGCATTTT; CDR3 protein: CASSWGGQGALGNQPQHF
D gene: -; V gene: TRBV19; clone size: -; J gene: TRBJ2-4; CDR3 DNA: TGTGCCAGTAGTATGATCGGTGAAGCCAAAAACATTCAGTACTTC; CDR3 protein: CASSMIGEAKNIQYF
D gene: -; V gene: TRBV10-3; clone size: few; J gene: TRBJ1-6; CDR3 DNA: TGTGCCATCAGTGTCGAAAAGGGTATTCCCCTCCACTTT; CDR3 protein: CAISVEKGIPLHF
D gene: TRBD1; V gene: TRBV6-5; clone size: -; J gene: TRBJ2-7; CDR3 DNA: TGTGCCAGCAGACCGGGACAGGGGTCCTACGAGCAGTACTTC; CDR3 protein: CASRPGQGSYEQYF